This is a list of T cell receptor beta chains from one sample in a study of cytomegalovirus exposure and HLA in healthy donors. TCRdb keeps only in-frame clones here, not all; method: immunoSEQ multiplex PCR. The sample lists some 150,000 clones; less than 10% were seen once. Sequenced material: PBMCs. The receptors here all came from a male donor in good health and CMV-seronegative. CDR3s include the opening cysteine and the closing phenylalanine or tryptophan. D genes are given only for firm matches. Expanded clones get a size class; other rows say once, few or many, or leave the size out.

TRBD1	-	TRBV19	TRBJ1-6	TGTGCCAGTAGTCTAACAGGGGTAAGGGATTCACCCCTCCACTTT	CASSLTGVRDSPLHF
TRBD2	-	TRBV7-8	TRBJ2-1	TGTGCCAGCAGCTTACGGGAGCGGGGGGCAACATTAACAAATGAGCAGTTCTTC	CASSLRERGATLTNEQFF
-	few	TRBV5-1	TRBJ2-2	TGCGCCAGCAGCTTGGTTGCAGTCGGGACCGGGGAGCTGTTTTTT	CASSLVAVGTGELFF
TRBD2	few	TRBV4-2	TRBJ2-7	TGTGCCAGCAGCCCCCAACTAGCGCCCTTCTCCTACGAGCAGTACTTC	CASSPQLAPFSYEQYF
-	few	TRBV27	TRBJ1-4	TGTGCCAGCAGTAAAACCGGGTCCTTCGAGGGATCTAATGAAAAACTGTTTTTT	CASSKTGSFEGSNEKLFF
-	few	TRBV5-1	TRBJ1-1	TGCGCCAGCAGCTTGCGAGGCACTGAAGCTTTCTTT	CASSLRGTEAFF
TRBD1	few	TRBV7-9	TRBJ1-1	TGTGCCAGCAGCTCCCTGGACAGGGAAGCTTTCTTT	CASSSLDREAFF
TRBD1	-	TRBV4-1	TRBJ1-1	TGCGCCAGCAGCCGGACAGGGGGGGCTGAAGCTTTCTTT	CASSRTGGAEAFF
TRBD1	few	TRBV10-3	TRBJ2-7	TGTGCCATCAGTCCCCCCGGGACAGGTGGATTCGAGCAGTACTTC	CAISPPGTGGFEQYF
-	few	TRBV27	TRBJ2-1	TGTGCCAGCAGTTTGGCTAGCGCTGGTGAGCAGTTCTTC	CASSLASAGEQFF
TRBD1	-	TRBV5-1	TRBJ1-4	TGCGCCAGCTCCCCTCAGGGGGCAACTAATGAAAAACTGTTTTTT	CASSPQGATNEKLFF
-	-	TRBV28	TRBJ1-1	TGTGCCAGCAGCGACAGGGAAGCTTTCTTT	CASSDREAFF
TRBD2	few	TRBV9	TRBJ2-7	TGTGCCAGCAGTCCGGGGGGAAATTACGAGCAGTACTTC	CASSPGGNYEQYF
-	-	TRBV28	TRBJ2-7	TGTGCCAGCAGTTTCCTGGGGCTGGGGTACGAGCAGTACTTC	CASSFLGLGYEQYF
TRBD1	-	TRBV7-8	TRBJ2-3	TGTGCCAGCAGCCTAATGACAGGGGGCGGCACAGATACGCAGTATTTT	CASSLMTGGGTDTQYF
-	-	TRBV18	TRBJ1-5	TGTGCCAGCTCACCATCCGTAGGGGCCGGTCAGCCCCAGCATTTT	CASSPSVGAGQPQHF
TRBD2	-	TRBV30	TRBJ2-1	TGTGCCTGGAGTGGACTAGCGGGACGAAAACAGTTCTTC	CAWSGLAGRKQFF
-	few	TRBV7-2	TRBJ2-7	TGTGCCAGCAGCTTAGGTAGTGATTCCTACGAGCAGTACTTC	CASSLGSDSYEQYF
TRBD1	-	TRBV7-2	TRBJ1-5	TGTGCCAGCAGCTTAGGACAGGGGGGACAGCCCCAGCATTTT	CASSLGQGGQPQHF
TRBD2	few	TRBV6-1	TRBJ2-1	TGTGCCAGCATTTCCAGCGGGGGGGCTTTCAGTGAGCAGTTCTTC	CASISSGGAFSEQFF
TRBD1	-	TRBV2	TRBJ2-3	TGTGCCAGCCTTGACAGGGCTAGCACAGATACGCAGTATTTT	CASLDRASTDTQYF
TRBD2	-	TRBV7-8	TRBJ2-5	TGTGCCAGCAGCTTGGGACTAGCGGGGGGGGAGACCCAGTACTTC	CASSLGLAGGETQYF
-	-	TRBV29-1	TRBJ2-5	TGCAGCGTTGAGCCGGACCAGGGCGAGACCCAGTACTTC	CSVEPDQGETQYF
-	few	TRBV4-2	TRBJ2-7	TGTGCCAGCAGCCAAGCGGGCGGGACCTACGAGCAGTACTTC	CASSQAGGTYEQYF
TRBD1	few	TRBV29-1	TRBJ1-1	TGCAGCGGCCGACAGGGGGCGGTCAAAGCTTTCTTT	CSGRQGAVKAFF
TRBD1	few	TRBV6-6	TRBJ1-6	TGTGCCAGCAGTTTGGACAGGGGAAAAAATTCACCCCTCCACTTT	CASSLDRGKNSPLHF
-	few	TRBV7-2	TRBJ2-5	TGTGCCAGCAGCGAGCCGGGACAAATTAAGGGGGAGACCCAGTACTTC	CASSEPGQIKGETQYF
TRBD1	-	TRBV14	TRBJ1-1	TGTGCCAGCAGCCAAGGCTTGGGACAGGGAGGAGTGAAGGAAGCTTTCTTT	CASSQGLGQGGVKEAFF
-	few	TRBV19	TRBJ1-5	TGTGCCAGTAATTTCAGGGGAATTCAGCCCCAGCATTTT	CASNFRGIQPQHF
-	few	TRBV4-2	TRBJ2-7	TGTGCCAGCAGCGACGGGACAACCGACCTCTCCTACGAGCAGTACTTC	CASSDGTTDLSYEQYF
TRBD2	-	TRBV30	TRBJ2-1	TGTGCCACTCAGGGACGCGGGAGTCCCAATGAGCAGTTCTTC	CATQGRGSPNEQFF
-	-	TRBV10-3	TRBJ1-2	TGTGCCATCACAGGTGACAGCACTTACTATGGCTACACCTTC	CAITGDSTYYGYTF
TRBD1	-	TRBV29-1	TRBJ1-4	TGCAGCGGTGGACAGGGGGCGGGTGAAAAACTGTTTTTT	CSGGQGAGEKLFF
-	-	TRBV15	TRBJ1-1	TGTGCCACCAGCAGAGGGGGCCCCCTGGTCACTGAAGCTTTCTTT	CATSRGGPLVTEAFF
TRBD2	few	TRBV7-2	TRBJ2-5	TGTGCCAGCAGCTTAGGGGCCGGGGGGGGTGCGACCCAGTACTTC	CASSLGAGGGATQYF
-	few	TRBV5-6	TRBJ1-4	TGTGCCAGCAGCTTGTTCGGGGTTGGTCGTGAAAAACTGTTTTTT	CASSLFGVGREKLFF
-	-	TRBV27	TRBJ2-2	TGTGCCAGCAGTTTCACGAACACCGGGGAGCTGTTTTTT	CASSFTNTGELFF
TRBD2	few	TRBV4-2	TRBJ2-3	TGTGCCAGCAGCAAGCGGGAGGGCCTCACAGATACGCAGTATTTT	CASSKREGLTDTQYF
-	few	TRBV5-4	TRBJ1-5	TGTGCCAGCAGCTTGGAGCTAAATCAGCCCCAGCATTTT	CASSLELNQPQHF
TRBD1	few	TRBV7-3	TRBJ2-7	TGTGCCAGCAGCTCTACGACAGGGGCGGGGGAGCAGTACTTC	CASSSTTGAGEQYF
-	few	TRBV5-6	TRBJ1-2	TGTGCCAGCAGCTTGGGAGACAACAATAACTATGGCTACACCTTC	CASSLGDNNNYGYTF
TRBD2	-	TRBV11-2	TRBJ2-3	TGTGCCAGCAGCTTAGTACGACTAGCGGGGGGGCTTTTCTATTTT	CASSLVRLAGGLFYF
-	few	TRBV11-2	TRBJ2-3	TGTGCCAGCAGCTTAAGCGGCGCAGATACGCAGTATTTT	CASSLSGADTQYF
-	few	TRBV4-2	TRBJ2-7	TGTGCCAGCAGCCCCCGGGACACCTCCTACGAGCAGTACTTC	CASSPRDTSYEQYF
-	-	TRBV28	TRBJ1-2	TGTGCCAGCAGCGCTACAGGGTCTTGGAACTATGGCTACACCTTC	CASSATGSWNYGYTF
-	few	TRBV28	TRBJ1-1	TGTGCCAGCAGTTTGCAGGGAGGTTTGACTGAAGCTTTCTTT	CASSLQGGLTEAFF
TRBD2	-	TRBV7-9	TRBJ2-1	TGTGCCAGCAGCTCTCTAGCGGGAGGACACTACAATGAGCAGTTCTTC	CASSSLAGGHYNEQFF
TRBD1	-	TRBV30	TRBJ1-2	TGTGGTTCAGGGGGCGGGACGTATGGCTACACCTTC	CGSGGGTYGYTF
TRBD1	-	TRBV7-2	TRBJ1-5	TGTGCCAGCAGCTTAGTACAGGGGGGAAGCAATCAGCCCCAGCATTTT	CASSLVQGGSNQPQHF
-	few	TRBV9	TRBJ2-7	TGTGCCAGCAGCCCCCGCGGGAACTCCTACGAGCAGTACTTC	CASSPRGNSYEQYF
-	-	TRBV6-5	TRBJ1-3	TGTGCCAGCAGTTACCGAGGCTTGGAAGGAAACACCATATATTTT	CASSYRGLEGNTIYF
-	few	TRBV5-1	TRBJ2-7	TGCGCCAGCCGCAGTGGAGGGGCCTTCAATGAGCAGTACTTC	CASRSGGAFNEQYF
TRBD1	-	TRBV10-3	TRBJ1-5	TGTGCCATCAGTTCGAGTGGACAGGGGAACTATAGCAATCAGCCCCAGCATTTT	CAISSSGQGNYSNQPQHF
TRBD1	few	TRBV27	TRBJ1-4	TGTGCCAGCAGACCGGGACAGGGGAATAATGAAAAACTGTTTTTT	CASRPGQGNNEKLFF